This section outlines one T cell receptor (beta chain) sequence together with its context. Its antigen is unknown. The data originate from a study of T cell responses to AZD1222 COVID-19 vaccine. The overall study: Second doses that came at about 4 or about 12 weeks were put together. The study's findings and limits: At study baseline, merely six AZD1222 recipients were seropositive. White British donors predominated, females outnumbered males, and clonal diversity was possibly underestimated. Nearly half of spike-specific TCRs reportedly go after variant regions that carry no mutations.

This CDR3 has 14 residues. Looked up from germline, CDR1 is SGHDT and CDR2 is YYEEEE. V gave up 4 bases and J gave up 9 bases, with 17 bases separating them. Measured with immunoSEQ multiplex PCR; TCRdb has only the in-frame clones, and not every one. Among approximately 120,000 clones listed, over 80% were seen once. Sequencing was performed on peripheral blood, taken on day 0 of AZD1222 vaccination. The origin of this receptor is an adult in good health. The gene calls are TRBV5-6 and TRBJ1-5, with unresolved D. DNA of the CDR3: TGTGCCAGCAGCCTGGACCCGAGCAAATCGCCCCAGCATTTT. Translating gives CASSLDPSKSPQHF.